This paragraph covers one T cell receptor beta chain sequence. Its antigen is not identified. The CDR3 is 12 residues long. V dropped 1 base and J dropped 6; count of bases not matched to a gene: 2. Looked up from germline, CDR1 is GTSNPN and CDR2 is SVGIG (reference sequence). The sample originates from a study of regulatory T cells in long-lasting Graves disease. Through Arm-PCR of CDR3 regions and iRepertoire HTBI primers, TCR beta libraries were built. TCRdb redid the calling of the multiplex PCR reads with MiXCR, one entry per CDR3 protein. Among approximately 470,000 distinct CDR3 sequences listed, less than 25% were seen once. Study observations and caveats: Newly diagnosed Graves' patients exceeded persistent ones in TCR diversity. Preferential use of TRBV28, TRBJ1-2 and TRBJ2-5 was seen in persistent disease. Few sampled subjects may have lowered accuracy.

Time point indicated: persistent/refractory GD, antithyroid drugs over 5 years with positive TRAb. Preparation of the TCR library used RNA extracted from PBMCs. From each patient, about 8.1 milliliters of peripheral blood was drawn and collected into an EDTA anticoagulant tube. The origin of this receptor is a female donor with Graves disease. The sample in question was peripheral blood mononuclear cells (PBMCs), obtained when the disease was refractory, from a patient treated with antithyroid drugs. This sequence joins TRBV30 and TRBJ1-1; 7 bases align to TRBD1. For the CDR3, the DNA is TGTGCCTGGAGTGGACAGGGAGCTGAAGCTTTCTTT. Translated: CAWSGQGAEAFF.